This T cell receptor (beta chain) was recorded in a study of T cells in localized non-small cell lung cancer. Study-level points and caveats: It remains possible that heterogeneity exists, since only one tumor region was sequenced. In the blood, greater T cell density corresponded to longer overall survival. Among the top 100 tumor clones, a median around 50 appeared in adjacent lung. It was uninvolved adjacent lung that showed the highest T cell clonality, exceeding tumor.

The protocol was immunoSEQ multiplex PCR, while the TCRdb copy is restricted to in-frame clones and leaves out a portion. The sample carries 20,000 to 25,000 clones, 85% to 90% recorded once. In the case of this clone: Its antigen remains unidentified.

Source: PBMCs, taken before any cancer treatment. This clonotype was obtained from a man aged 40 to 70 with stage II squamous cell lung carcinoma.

CDR3 sequence: CASRTGSFKAFF. CDR3 nucleotides: TGTGCCAGCAGGACCGGTTCCTTTAAAGCTTTCTTT. This chain uses TRBV27 with TRBJ1-1; D gene uncertain. The V gene lost 6 bases and the J gene lost 9 bases, with 14 bases spanning the gap. The CDR3 sequence is 12 residues long. Germline CDR1 MNHEY, CDR2 SMNVEV (reference sequence).